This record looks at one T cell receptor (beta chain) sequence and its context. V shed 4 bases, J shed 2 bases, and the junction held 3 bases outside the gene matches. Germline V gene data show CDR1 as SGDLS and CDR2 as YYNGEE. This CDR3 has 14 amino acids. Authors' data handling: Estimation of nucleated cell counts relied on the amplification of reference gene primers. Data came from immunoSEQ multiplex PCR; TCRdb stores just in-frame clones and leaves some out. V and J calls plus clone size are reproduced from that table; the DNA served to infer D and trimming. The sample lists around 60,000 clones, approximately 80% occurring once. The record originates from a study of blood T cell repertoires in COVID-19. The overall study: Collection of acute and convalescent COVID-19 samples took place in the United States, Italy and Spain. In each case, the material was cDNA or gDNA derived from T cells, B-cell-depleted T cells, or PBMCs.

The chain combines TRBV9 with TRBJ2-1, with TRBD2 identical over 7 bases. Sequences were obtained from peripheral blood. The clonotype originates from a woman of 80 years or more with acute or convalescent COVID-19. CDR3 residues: CASSPRGTYNEQFF. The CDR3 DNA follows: TGTGCCAGCAGCCCGCGGGGGACCTACAATGAGCAGTTCTTC.